This T cell receptor (beta chain) was sequenced during a study of blood T cell repertoires in COVID-19. Looking at the study overall: Material from acute and convalescent COVID-19 was sourced from the United States, Italy and Spain. T cells, B-cell-depleted T cells, or PBMCs provided the cDNA or gDNA that served as material.

Authors' data handling: Reference gene primer amplification gave nucleated cell count estimates. Data came from immunoSEQ multiplex PCR; TCRdb stores just in-frame clones and leaves some out. V, J and clone size are those of that table, while D and trimming were read from the DNA. The sample has approximately 68,000 clones, about 81% seen once. This clone showed up just once. The V gene lost 0 bases and the J gene lost 9 bases, with 31 bases spanning the gap. The CDR3 spans 20 residues. Germline CDR1 and CDR2: SGHTS and YDEGEE. V gene TRBV5-8 combines with J gene TRBJ2-1; the D is unclear. The sample consisted of peripheral blood. The source is a human donor in a cohort sampled during active COVID-19. CDR3: CASSLGSWSVRSHNDPEQFF. CDR3 nucleotide sequence: TGTGCCAGCAGCTTGGGGTCCTGGAGCGTAAGAAGCCACAATGACCCTGAGCAGTTCTTC.